This is a list of T cell receptor beta chains from one sample in a study of blood T cell repertoires in COVID-19. Some clones are missing from TCRdb's copy, which holds only in-frame ones; the method was immunoSEQ multiplex PCR. The sample has roughly 97,000 clones; roughly four fifths are singletons. The source material was peripheral blood. These receptors all stem from a man in his fifties or sixties with acute or convalescent COVID-19. The CDR3 runs from the conserved cysteine through the conserved F or W. D genes are given only for firm matches. Where a row states a size, it is once, few, many or the class of an expanded clone; other rows omit it.

d_gene	v_gene	abundance	j_gene	CDR3aa	CDR3nt
NA	TRBV6-5	NA	TRBJ2-5	CAREEETQYF	TGTGCCAGAGAGGAAGAGACCCAGTACTTC
NA	TRBV30	NA	TRBJ2-2	CAWSVRGGELFF	TGTGCCTGGAGTGTAAGAGGCGGGGAGCTGTTTTTT
NA	TRBV7-2	NA	TRBJ2-7	CASSLTGRGNGHEQYF	TGTGCCAGCAGCTTAACGGGCAGGGGTAATGGCCACGAGCAGTACTTC
TRBD1	TRBV3-1/TRBV3-2	once	TRBJ1-1	CASSHPPAATGDTEAFF	TGTGCCAGCAGCCACCCCCCCGCGGCTACAGGGGACACTGAAGCTTTCTTT
TRBD2	TRBV19	NA	TRBJ2-3	CASSATSGILSDTQYF	TGTGCCAGTAGTGCGACTAGCGGGATTCTTTCAGATACGCAGTATTTT
TRBD1	TRBV15	NA	TRBJ2-4	CATSRDSARQGDIQYF	TGTGCCACCAGCAGAGATTCCGCCCGACAGGGGGACATTCAGTACTTC
TRBD2	TRBV19	NA	TRBJ2-1	CASSIGLAGGTSYNEQFF	TGTGCCAGTAGTATAGGCCTAGCGGGAGGTACCTCCTACAATGAGCAGTTCTTC
TRBD2	TRBV5-4	NA	TRBJ2-2	CASSSPSVLAGGSDGELFF	TGTGCCAGCAGCTCCCCAAGTGTACTAGCGGGGGGGTCGGACGGGGAGCTGTTTTTT
NA	TRBV21-1	NA	TRBJ2-3	CASSKGPTSSTDTQYF	TGTGCCAGCAGCAAAGGTCCGACTAGCAGCACAGATACGCAGTATTTT
TRBD1	TRBV18	NA	TRBJ1-3	CASSPGQGARGNTIYF	TGTGCCAGCTCACCGGGACAGGGGGCAAGAGGAAACACCATATATTTT
NA	TRBV28	NA	TRBJ2-2	CASSPPGSAGELFF	TGTGCCAGCAGTCCGCCAGGGTCGGCCGGGGAGCTGTTTTTT
NA	TRBV10-3	NA	TRBJ1-2	CAISEFSGASDYGYTF	TGTGCCATCAGTGAGTTCTCAGGGGCTTCGGACTATGGCTACACCTTC
NA	TRBV18	NA	TRBJ2-7	CASSPFTGGGLAGVTYEQYF	TGTGCCAGCTCACCATTTACAGGGGGCGGGCTAGCGGGAGTTACCTACGAGCAGTACTTC
NA	TRBV18	NA	TRBJ2-7	CASSPFPSYEQYF	TGTGCCAGCTCACCGTTTCCGTCTTACGAGCAGTACTTC
TRBD2	TRBV18	NA	TRBJ2-1	CASSPVQASGGTEQFF	TGTGCCAGCTCACCAGTACAGGCTAGCGGGGGGACTGAGCAGTTCTTC